A single sample gave rise to the 10 T cell receptor beta chains below, sequenced in a study of blood T cell repertoires in COVID-19. Assay: immunoSEQ multiplex PCR; the TCRdb copy retains only in-frame clones and omits some. This table has roughly 500,000 clones, around 87% appearing once. Specimen: PBMCs or T cells enriched from blood (not recorded which). These TCRs come from a woman in her forties who had recovered from COVID-19.

The genes are TRBV7-9 and TRBJ1-1, with 9 bases fitting TRBD1. Germline assignment: CDR1 SEHNR and CDR2 FQNEAQ (reference sequence). Unmatched junction bases numbered 8, after V lost 6 bases and J lost 0 bases. This CDR3 is built from 16 residues. For the CDR3, the DNA is TGTGCCAGCAGGGCACAGGGGGCTCTCATGAACACTGAAGCTTTCTTT. Its protein product is CASRAQGALMNTEAFF. The full variable domain, with the rest looked up from reference TRBV7-9 and TRBJ1-1, is DTGVSQNPRHKITKRGQNVTFRCDPISEHNRLYWYRQTLGQGPEFLTYFQNEAQLEKSRLLSDRFSAERPKGSFSTLEIQRTEQGDSAMYLCASRAQGALMNTEAFFGQGTRLTVV.

This chain uses TRBV10-3 with TRBJ1-2; a weak D match, TRBD1 (5 bases). This CDR3 has 14 residues. Germline V gene data show CDR1 as ENHRY and CDR2 as SYGVKD. V gave up 7 bases and J gave up 3 bases, with 15 bases separating them. Here the CDR3 reads CAITSDTGDYGYTF. The CDR3 DNA is TGTGCCATCACCTCGGACACGGGTGACTATGGCTACACCTTC.

The CDR3: CASSPLGGGETEAFF. DNA of the CDR3: TGTGCCAGCAGCCCCCTAGGGGGGGGAGAAACTGAAGCTTTCTTT. The chain recombines TRBV9 with TRBJ1-1; tentatively, D is TRBD1 (6 bases). Germline CDR1 is SGDLS and CDR2 is YYNGEE. The CDR3 contains 15 residues. Trimming left V 4 bases short and J 5 bases short, with 18 bases between. The variable domain in full, with the rest retrieved from reference TRBV9 and TRBJ1-1, is DSGVTQTPKHLITATGQRVTLRCSPRSGDLSVYWYQQSLDQGLQFLIQYYNGEERAKGNILERFSAQQFPDLHSELNLSSLELGDSALYFCASSPLGGGETEAFFGQGTRLTVV.

V gene TRBV5-1 combines with J gene TRBJ2-1; D gene unclear. The CDR3 loop spans 13 amino acids. With 3 bases removed from V and 8 bases from J, the gap between germline ends came to 12 bases. Germline CDR1 SGHRS, CDR2 YFSETQ. The CDR3 spells CASSSSPEDEQFF. The DNA for the CDR3 is TGCGCCAGCAGCTCCTCACCAGAGGATGAGCAGTTCTTC.

The chain joins TRBV27 to TRBJ1-5; 7 bases map to TRBD1. V trimming: 5 bases; J trimming: 7 bases; junction bases outside the gene matches: 11. Per the germline V gene, CDR1 is MNHEY and CDR2 is SMNVEV (reference sequence). The CDR3 runs to 15 residues. This CDR3 is CASSPAQGMRQPQHF. CDR3 sequence (DNA): TGTGCCAGCAGTCCCGCACAGGGGATGAGGCAGCCCCAGCATTTT.

This sequence joins TRBV6-2 or TRBV6-3 and TRBJ2-7, with D tentatively TRBD2 (5 bases). The CDR3 has 19 amino acids. Deletions cut 2 bases from V and 1 base from J, with 24 bases between. Looked up from germline, CDR1 is MNHEY and CDR2 is SVGEGT. CDR3 residues: CASSYPGRWRSPPSYEQYF. The CDR3 DNA follows: TGTGCCAGCAGTTACCCTGGACGGTGGAGGAGTCCTCCATCCTACGAGCAGTACTTC.

This chain joins TRBV29-1 and TRBJ2-7, with 8 bases aligning to TRBD1. Germline V gene data show CDR1 as SQVTM and CDR2 as ANQGSEA. The CDR3 totals 12 residues. Germline trimming cut 4 bases from V and 3 bases from J; bases unmatched to any gene: 2. CDR3 amino acids: CSVGTGGYEQYF. CDR3 sequence (DNA): TGCAGCGTTGGAACAGGGGGCTACGAGCAGTACTTC.

The chain carries TRBV7-2 and TRBJ1-1; D is perhaps TRBD1 (5 bases). Germline CDR1 is SGHTA and CDR2 is FQGNSA. The CDR3 spans 13 residues. V was pared by 1 base and J by 12 bases, with 15 bases between. This chain's CDR3 is CASSLGGRAVTFF. CDR3 DNA: TGTGCCAGCAGCTTAGGAGGCAGGGCGGTAACTTTCTTT.

The V and J genes are TRBV2 and TRBJ1-1; D is perhaps TRBD1 (6 bases). The germline V gene has CDR1 SNHLY and CDR2 FYNNEI. Between the trimmed V and J ends, which lost 4 bases and 1 base, there was a span of 10 bases. This CDR3 spans 14 amino acids. In DNA, the CDR3 is TGTGCCAGCAGTGTTCAGGGGACGAACACTGAAGCTTTCTTT. Translated: CASSVQGTNTEAFF.

This chain links TRBV6-5 with TRBJ1-6, with D perhaps TRBD1 (5 bases). From germline, CDR1 is MNHEY and CDR2 SVGAGI. V was shortened by 5 bases and J by 8 bases, with 10 bases between the two germline ends. This CDR3 spans 13 amino acids. The CDR3 coding sequence is TGTGCCAGCAGTACCCAGGGTCATTCACCCCTCCACTTT. Translation: CASSTQGHSPLHF.